The 15 T cell receptor beta chains listed next were all sequenced from one sample in a study of blood T cell repertoires in COVID-19 (dated by TCRdb to between 2020 and 2021). Libraries were constructed by the immunoSEQ multiplex PCR assay. TCRdb mirrors the immuneACCESS table, restricted to in-frame sequences. Some clones are absent from its copies; in checked studies, under half trace to an unresolved V gene, and the reason for the others is unknown. The sample contains 90,000 or so clones, around 88% of them found a single time. Around 17% of the sample belongs to the ten largest clones. Specimen: peripheral blood. The receptors were sampled from a woman aged 55-69 years with COVID-19, enrolled during active disease.

The chain recombines TRBV19 with TRBJ2-3, with 12 bases aligning to TRBD2. The CDR3 runs 14 residues. Per the germline V gene, CDR1 is LNHDA and CDR2 is SQIVND (reference sequence). The junction had 2 bases not matched to a gene; V was cut back by 6 bases and J by 4 bases. This CDR3 reads CASSSSGGADTQYF. CDR3 coding DNA: TGTGCCAGTAGCTCTAGCGGGGGGGCAGATACGCAGTATTTT.

This chain links TRBV5-6 with TRBJ1-1, with D hard to call. With 4 bases removed from V and 1 base from J, the gap between germline ends came to 11 bases. CDR1 SGHDT and CDR2 YYEEEE come from the germline V gene. The CDR3 is made up of 14 amino acids. DNA for the CDR3: TGTGCCAGCAGCCTGGACGGAGCGAACACTGAAGCTTTCTTT. This gives the protein CASSLDGANTEAFF. Using reference TRBV5-6 and TRBJ1-1 for the parts outside the CDR3, the full variable domain is DAGVTQSPTHLIKTRGQQVTLRCSPKSGHDTVSWYQQALGQGPQFIFQYYEEEERQRGNFPDRFSGHQFPNYSSELNVNALLLGDSALYLCASSLDGANTEAFFGQGTRLTVV.

This chain joins TRBV19 and TRBJ2-5, with D possibly TRBD2 on 5 matching bases. The CDR3 length is 15 residues. The germline V gene encodes CDR1 LNHDA and CDR2 SQIVND (reference sequence). V was clipped by 3 bases and J by 9 bases, with 20 bases between them. Here the CDR3 DNA reads TGTGCCAGTAGTATGGGCCCTGCCCGTAAGAGGGCCCAGTACTTC. This gives the protein CASSMGPARKRAQYF.

The chain combines TRBV12-3 or TRBV12-4 with TRBJ2-5; D remains unclear. Between the trimmed V and J ends, which lost 3 bases and 1 base, there was a span of 6 bases. The CDR3 has 13 residues. CDR3 loop: CASSFDIQETQYF. CDR3 DNA sequence: TGTGCCAGCAGTTTTGACATCCAAGAGACCCAGTACTTC.

The rearrangement uses TRBV6-6 and TRBJ1-4; D is uncertain. Germline loops: CDR1 MNHNY, CDR2 SVGAGI (reference sequence). This CDR3 has 14 amino acids. Trimming shortened V by 2 bases and J by 7 bases, and 11 bases separated the two germline ends. The CDR3 DNA sequence: TGTGCCAGCAGTTACGAGGGAATCGGTGAAAAACTGTTTTTT. It yields the protein CASSYEGIGEKLFF.

The genes are TRBV7-9 and TRBJ1-5; D is uncertain. The CDR3 extends over 12 amino acids. Germline V lookup: CDR1 SEHNR, CDR2 FQNEAQ (reference sequence). Deletions cut 5 bases from V and 4 bases from J, with 6 bases between. The CDR3 bases are TGTGCCAGCAGCCTTATTAATCAGCCCCAGCATTTT. It codes for CASSLINQPQHF. Drawing the rest from reference TRBV7-9 and TRBJ1-5, the complete variable domain is DTGVSQNPRHKITKRGQNVTFRCDPISEHNRLYWYRQTLGQGPEFLTYFQNEAQLEKSRLLSDRFSAERPKGSFSTLEIQRTEQGDSAMYLCASSLINQPQHFGDGTRLSIL.

This clone was counted only a few times. The V and J genes are TRBV3-1 (or the pseudogene TRBV3-2) and TRBJ1-1, with no clear D. Germline V gives CDR1 LGHDT, CDR2 YNNKEL (reference sequence). V lost 4 bases and J lost 4, with 13 bases in between. This CDR3 has 14 amino acids. The CDR3 region is CASSPHLAVTEAFF. CDR3 nucleotides: TGTGCCAGCAGCCCCCACCTTGCAGTCACTGAAGCTTTCTTT.

This chain uses TRBV6-5 with TRBJ1-2; TRBD1 matches 7 bases. Germline assignment: CDR1 MNHEY and CDR2 SVGAGI. V was clipped by 6 bases and J by 4 bases; unmatched bases: 2. The CDR3 sequence is 12 residues long. The CDR3 sequence: CASSRDSYGYTF. The CDR3 coding sequence is TGTGCCAGCAGCCGGGACAGCTATGGCTACACCTTC.

The gene calls are TRBV4-2 and TRBJ1-5; perhaps TRBD1 as D (6 bases). Trimming left V 3 bases short and J 7 bases short, with 19 bases between. From germline, CDR1 is LGHNA and CDR2 YNFKEQ. This CDR3 is 16 amino acids long. CDR3 sequence: CASSQHTGTTEQPQHF. CDR3 sequence (DNA): TGTGCCAGCAGCCAGCACACCGGGACAACTGAACAGCCCCAGCATTTT.

The rearrangement joins TRBV3-1 (or the pseudogene TRBV3-2) to TRBJ2-3; the D gene is possibly TRBD2 (6 bases). CDR1 is LGHDT and CDR2 is YNNKEL in the germline V gene (reference sequence). The CDR3 is made up of 15 amino acids. Between the trimmed V and J ends, which lost 2 bases and 1 base, there was a span of 10 bases. DNA for the CDR3: TGTGCCAGCAGCCAACCAACGGGGGGCACAGATACGCAGTATTTT. This encodes CASSQPTGGTDTQYF.

The rearrangement uses TRBV7-2 and TRBJ2-1; weak D call: TRBD2 (6 bases). The V and J ends lost 2 bases and 2 bases respectively, with 10 bases between them. Germline CDR1 reads SGHTA; CDR2 reads FQGNSA. This CDR3 spans 15 amino acids. Here the CDR3 DNA reads TGTGCCAGCAGCTTATCTTGGGAGGCCTACAATGAGCAGTTCTTC. Translation: CASSLSWEAYNEQFF.

V is TRBV7-2 and J is TRBJ2-3, with D possibly being TRBD1 (5 bases). Germline V CDR1 and CDR2: SGHTA, FQGNSA. The CDR3 totals 16 residues. The V gene lost 1 base and the J gene lost 3 bases, with 14 bases spanning the gap. The CDR3 coding sequence is TGTGCCAGCAGCTTAGTTTTTGCAGGGTTAACAGATACGCAGTATTTT. Its protein product is CASSLVFAGLTDTQYF.

The CDR3 region has the DNA TGCAGTGCTGAACAAAGAAACACCATATATTTT. It encodes CSAEQRNTIYF. V usage is TRBV20-1 and J usage is TRBJ1-3; D is unclear. V was shortened by 5 bases and J by 5 bases, with 7 bases between the two germline ends. Germline CDR1 DFQATT, CDR2 SNEGSKA (reference sequence). The CDR3 has 11 amino acids.

This clone is labeled as medium-sized. The chain is built from TRBV7-6 and TRBJ1-4, with TRBD1 identical over 7 bases. The CDR3 sequence is 13 residues long. Germline V gene data show CDR1 as SGHVS and CDR2 as FNYEAQ. Unmatched junction bases numbered 2, after V lost 4 bases and J lost 6 bases. DNA for the CDR3: TGTGCCAGCAGCTCCGGGACAGATGAAAAACTGTTTTTT. It specifies CASSSGTDEKLFF.

The rearrangement joins TRBV27 to TRBJ1-1; TRBD1 might be the D (5 bases). The CDR3 sequence is 14 residues long. Deletions cut 2 bases from V and 0 bases from J, with 7 bases between. Germline V CDR1 and CDR2: MNHEY, SMNVEV (reference sequence). The CDR3 DNA is TGTGCCAGCAGTTTAAAGGACATGAACACTGAAGCTTTCTTT. Protein: CASSLKDMNTEAFF.